This T cell receptor beta chain came from a study of blood T cell repertoires in COVID-19. On the study more broadly: There were acute and convalescent COVID-19 samples, and they came from the United States, Italy and Spain. Nucleic acid was either cDNA or gDNA, and it came from T cells, B-cell-depleted T cells, or PBMCs.

Trimming cost V 4 bases and J 7 bases, with 16 bases left between them. The CDR3 is 14 amino acids. Germline V gene lookup returns CDR1 LNHNV and CDR2 YYDKDF (reference sequence). In the authors' workflow: Cell counts per sample came from amplifying reference gene primers. The protocol was immunoSEQ multiplex PCR, while the TCRdb copy is restricted to in-frame clones and leaves out a portion. V, J and clone size were drawn from that table, and D and trimming were deduced from the DNA. The data show under 200,000 clones, with around 83% seen just once and over 5% held by the top ten. It was during active infection that Seattle patients were enrolled and then longitudinally followed.

This clonotype originated in a woman between 50 and 59 years old with COVID-19, enrolled during active disease. The sample consisted of peripheral blood. The rearrangement joins TRBV15 to TRBJ1-2; D perhaps matches TRBD1 (6 bases). This CDR3 is CATSKDSLLFGYTF. The CDR3 DNA sequence: TGTGCCACCAGCAAGGACAGTCTACTATTTGGCTACACCTTC.